The 26 T cell receptor beta chains reported below all come from one sample, sequenced in a study of shared clonotypes between healthy human individuals. The naive CD8 fraction comprised CD45RO-negative cells positively selected for CCR7 and excluded terminally differentiated effector memory CD45RA+ cells. TCRdb keeps only in-frame clones here, not all; method: immunoSEQ multiplex PCR. Among 2 million to 2.5 million clones, approximately 94% were seen once, and the ten largest hold approximately 1.2%. Sequencing used naive CD8+ T cells sorted from blood. The receptors derive from a man between 18 and 29 years old in good health.

This clone was counted a single time. The chain uses TRBV27 and TRBJ2-7, with TRBD1 identical over 7 bases. The CDR3 runs to 13 residues. Trimming took 2 bases from V and 6 from J; bases not matched to a gene: 4. Looked up from germline, CDR1 is MNHEY and CDR2 is SMNVEV (reference sequence). The CDR3 spells CASSLRQGVEQYF. The CDR3 coding sequence is TGTGCCAGCAGTTTACGGCAGGGGGTCGAGCAGTACTTC.

The rearrangement links TRBV29-1 to TRBJ1-1; D may be TRBD1 (5 bases). In germline, CDR1 is SQVTM, CDR2 ANQGSEA. The CDR3 consists of 15 residues. Trimming took 5 bases from V and 10 from J, leaving 26 bases between them. For the CDR3, the DNA is TGCAGCGTTCAGGGAGGGGAGATGGCCCCGGTCGGAGCTTTCTTT. It specifies CSVQGGEMAPVGAFF.

V and J are TRBV10-2 and TRBJ2-5, with 9 bases matching TRBD1. V dropped 6 bases and J dropped 4; count of bases not matched to a gene: 6. The CDR3 is 14 amino acids. The germline V gene has CDR1 WSHSY and CDR2 SAAADI. CDR3 sequence: CASRDTGQGETQYF. Here the CDR3 DNA reads TGCGCCAGCAGAGATACGGGACAGGGAGAGACCCAGTACTTC.

This clone has just one count. Other DNA sequences in this sample translate to the same CDR3. This chain joins TRBV27 and TRBJ2-7, with D hard to call. The germline V and J ends were trimmed by 2 bases and 0 bases, with 11 bases remaining between them. CDR1 and CDR2 from the germline V gene are MNHEY and SMNVEV (reference sequence). This CDR3 is 15 amino acids long. The CDR3 DNA reads as TGTGCCAGCAGTTTAGGCGGCGGTAGCTCCTACGAGCAGTACTTC. Translating gives CASSLGGGSSYEQYF.

Comment on this clone: The sample has other DNA sequences that encode this CDR3 too. This chain uses TRBV4-3 with TRBJ2-7, with D possibly being TRBD2 (5 bases). Trimming pared 0 bases from V and 3 bases from J, leaving 12 bases between. CDR3 length equals 15 residues. Germline V gene data show CDR1 as LGHNA and CDR2 as YSLEER. The CDR3 region is CASSQDLVGSYEQYF. Here the CDR3 DNA reads TGCGCCAGCAGCCAAGATTTAGTAGGGAGCTACGAGCAGTACTTC.

The chain employs TRBV6-1 and TRBJ1-2; TRBD1 matches at 7 bases. The CDR3 sequence is 15 residues long. Germline V gene sequence: CDR1 MNHNS, CDR2 SASEGT. Germline trimming cut 5 bases from V and 3 bases from J; bases unmatched to any gene: 9. CDR3 in amino acids: CASSQTGVQYYGYTF. The CDR3 coding sequence is TGTGCCAGCAGTCAAACAGGGGTGCAGTACTATGGCTACACCTTC.

The chain joins TRBV6-5 to TRBJ1-6; perhaps TRBD1 as D (6 bases). The CDR3 runs 11 residues. Germline V gene data show CDR1 as MNHEY and CDR2 as SVGAGI. V gave up 9 bases and J gave up 14 bases, with 14 bases separating them. The CDR3 protein is CASGGTLTLHF. In nucleotides, the CDR3 is TGTGCCAGTGGGGGCACTCTAACCCTCCACTTT.

This chain uses TRBV6-5 with TRBJ2-7; TRBD1 might be the D (5 bases). Trimming left V 5 bases short and J 1 base short, with 6 bases between. CDR1 and CDR2 from the germline V gene are MNHEY and SVGAGI. CDR3 length: 12 amino acids. DNA for the CDR3: TGTGCCAGCAGTCAGGGTTCCTACGAGCAGTACTTC. Protein: CASSQGSYEQYF.

The rearrangement links TRBV28 to TRBJ1-5, with TRBD1 identical over 8 bases. V lost 0 bases to trimming and J lost 3 bases; unmatched junction nucleotides: 1. The CDR3 loop spans 15 amino acids. CDR1 is MDHEN and CDR2 is SYDVKM in the germline V gene. CDR3: CASSLWGQDNQPQHF. CDR3 nucleotides: TGTGCCAGCAGTTTATGGGGACAGGACAATCAGCCCCAGCATTTT.

The J gene is TRBJ2-7, the V gene TRBV2; TRBD2 matches at 8 bases. Germline values: CDR1 SNHLY, CDR2 FYNNEI. Trimming at V came to 8 bases and at J to 5 bases, leaving 8 bases not matched to a gene. The CDR3 loop spans 13 amino acids. The CDR3 loop is CASCPGGLNEQYF. The DNA of the CDR3 is TGTGCCAGCTGCCCGGGGGGGCTGAACGAGCAGTACTTC. Filled out from reference TRBV2 and TRBJ2-7, the complete variable domain reads EPEVTQTPSHQVTQMGQEVILRCVPISNHLYFYWYRQILGQKVEFLVSFYNNEISEKSEIFDDQFSVERPDGSNFTLKIRSTKLEDSAMYFCASCPGGLNEQYFGPGTRLTVT.

A note on this clone: Other DNA sequences in the sample encode the same CDR3. The chain uses TRBV6-5 and TRBJ2-2; the D gene is possibly TRBD2 (7 bases). This CDR3 region has 14 residues. Germline values: CDR1 MNHEY, CDR2 SVGAGI. Trimming cost V 2 bases and J 4 bases, with 8 bases left between them. The CDR3 is CASSYGGATGELFF. CDR3 DNA sequence: TGTGCCAGCAGTTACGGGGGGGCCACCGGGGAGCTGTTTTTT.

The J gene is TRBJ2-1, the V gene TRBV6-5, with D hard to call. The CDR3 extends over 14 amino acids. The V and J ends lost 4 bases and 9 bases respectively, with 16 bases between them. Germline lookup yields CDR1 MNHEY and CDR2 SVGAGI. The CDR3 here is CASSLYLGPGEQFF. The CDR3, as DNA: TGTGCCAGCAGTTTATACCTCGGACCAGGTGAGCAGTTCTTC.

Comment on this clone: A read error may account for a junction end that differs from germline. The chain recombines TRBV7-7 with TRBJ2-2, with no clear D. Per the germline V gene, CDR1 is SSHAT and CDR2 is FNYEAQ (reference sequence). The CDR3 covers 16 residues. CDR3 in amino acids: CASSPRRVDGTGELFF. The CDR3 region has the DNA TGTGCTAGCAGCCCGCGGCGCGTGGACGGCACCGGGGAGCTGTTTTTT.

The V gene is TRBV6-1, the J gene TRBJ1-3; D uncertain. Germline V CDR1 and CDR2: MNHNS, SASEGT. V lost 6 bases, J lost 2 bases, and 11 bases lay in between. The CDR3 consists of 14 residues. The DNA of the CDR3 is TGTGCCAGCAGACCTGACTTGGCTGGAAACACCATATATTTT. As protein: CASRPDLAGNTIYF.

CDR3 bases: TGTGCCAGCAGTCCGATGGACAGTTTCTACGAGCAGTACTTC. It yields the protein CASSPMDSFYEQYF. The V and J genes are TRBV27 and TRBJ2-7; maybe TRBD1 (6 bases). Trimming removed 5 bases at V and 3 bases at J, with 14 bases between. Germline V lookup: CDR1 MNHEY, CDR2 SMNVEV (reference sequence). CDR3 length equals 14 residues.

V is TRBV10-3 and J is TRBJ2-5; no clear D gene. Trimming removed 4 bases from V and 5 bases from J, with 11 bases in between. The germline CDR1 and CDR2 sequences are ENHRY and SYGVKD. The CDR3 has 13 residues. The CDR3 region is CAISGTVEETQYF. The CDR3 DNA reads as TGTGCCATCAGTGGAACGGTTGAGGAGACCCAGTACTTC.

The chain recombines TRBV28 with TRBJ2-3; D is ambiguous. The CDR3 has 17 residues. The V gene lost 4 bases and the J gene lost 2 bases, with 19 bases spanning the gap. From germline, CDR1 is MDHEN and CDR2 SYDVKM. CDR3 amino acids: CASSYVPKEQYTDTQYF. The CDR3 DNA reads as TGTGCCAGCAGTTACGTACCCAAGGAGCAGTACACAGATACGCAGTATTTT.

The chain combines TRBV5-1 with TRBJ1-2, with a possible D match to TRBD1 (5 bases). V was clipped by 0 bases and J by 7 bases, with 10 bases between them. CDR1 is SGHRS and CDR2 is YFSETQ in the germline V gene. CDR3 size: 13 residues. The CDR3 bases are TGCGCCAGCAGCTTGGCCCGGGACTCTGGCTACACCTTC. It specifies CASSLARDSGYTF.

The rearrangement uses TRBV4-1 and TRBJ1-5; D is unclear. Germline assignment: CDR1 MGHRA and CDR2 YSYEKL. The length of the CDR3 is 16 residues. V dropped 0 bases and J dropped 1 base, with 10 bases sitting between them. The CDR3 here is CASSQDDGVSNQPQHF. The CDR3 nucleotides are TGCGCCAGCAGCCAAGACGACGGGGTGAGCAATCAGCCCCAGCATTTT.

The chain recombines TRBV6-5 with TRBJ2-7; D is unresolved. V shed 0 bases and J shed 3 bases, with 12 bases lying between them. This CDR3 contains 15 residues. The germline V gene has CDR1 MNHEY and CDR2 SVGAGI. The CDR3 is CASSYSFPGLYEQYF. CDR3 sequence (DNA): TGTGCCAGCAGTTACTCGTTTCCCGGTCTCTACGAGCAGTACTTC.

V usage is TRBV9 and J usage is TRBJ2-7; 12 nucleotides agree with TRBD1. Germline CDR1 is SGDLS and CDR2 is YYNGEE. This CDR3 contains 15 residues. J gave up 6 bases and V 4 bases, and 8 bases lay outside the gene matches. CDR3 DNA sequence: TGTGCCAGCAGCCCCCAGGGACAGGGGGCGTCCGAGCAGTACTTC. It translates to CASSPQGQGASEQYF.

This clone was detected only a few times. V usage is TRBV30 and J usage is TRBJ1-1; D is unresolved. Germline CDR1 reads GTSNPN; CDR2 reads SVGIG (reference sequence). Trimming shortened V by 2 bases and J by 1 base, and 11 bases separated the two germline ends. CDR3 length equals 14 residues. The CDR3 loop reads CAWSPTTTNTEAFF. The CDR3 nucleotides read TGTGCCTGGAGTCCCACTACTACGAACACTGAAGCTTTCTTT.

The J gene is TRBJ2-7, the V gene TRBV7-8; the D is unclear. The germline CDR1 and CDR2 sequences are SGHVS and FQNEAQ. V was pared by 4 bases and J by 2 bases, with 12 bases between. The length of the CDR3 is 14 residues. The CDR3 loop reads CASSSSLVTYEQYF. CDR3 bases: TGTGCCAGCAGCTCTTCCTTGGTCACCTACGAGCAGTACTTC.

The chain uses TRBV19 and TRBJ1-1, with D perhaps TRBD1 (5 bases). V lost 8 bases, J lost 3 bases, and 19 bases lay in between. The V gene's germline CDR1 is LNHDA and CDR2 SQIVND (reference sequence). This CDR3 has 15 amino acids. CDR3 in DNA: TGTGCCAGTTCTACAGTGGGACTGGGGGACACTGAAGCTTTCTTT. Encoded protein: CASSTVGLGDTEAFF.

Note on this clone: The sample carries other DNA sequences with the same CDR3. V usage is TRBV6-5 and J usage is TRBJ2-3; 12 bases are a match to TRBD2. Losses at the gene ends were 4 bases for V and 2 bases for J; bases not matched to a gene: 4. CDR3 length: 16 amino acids. Germline V gene lookup returns CDR1 MNHEY and CDR2 SVGAGI. The CDR3 coding sequence is TGTGCCAGCAGTTCACTAGCGGGGGGACTCACAGATACGCAGTATTTT. It specifies CASSSLAGGLTDTQYF.

This chain joins TRBV19 and TRBJ2-1, with TRBD2 matching over 9 bases. This CDR3 contains 14 residues. Germline V gene sequence: CDR1 LNHDA, CDR2 SQIVND (reference sequence). The DNA of the CDR3 is TGTGCTAGTGGGGCTAGCGGGACTGGGGGTGAGCAGTTCTTC. Residues: CASGASGTGGEQFF.